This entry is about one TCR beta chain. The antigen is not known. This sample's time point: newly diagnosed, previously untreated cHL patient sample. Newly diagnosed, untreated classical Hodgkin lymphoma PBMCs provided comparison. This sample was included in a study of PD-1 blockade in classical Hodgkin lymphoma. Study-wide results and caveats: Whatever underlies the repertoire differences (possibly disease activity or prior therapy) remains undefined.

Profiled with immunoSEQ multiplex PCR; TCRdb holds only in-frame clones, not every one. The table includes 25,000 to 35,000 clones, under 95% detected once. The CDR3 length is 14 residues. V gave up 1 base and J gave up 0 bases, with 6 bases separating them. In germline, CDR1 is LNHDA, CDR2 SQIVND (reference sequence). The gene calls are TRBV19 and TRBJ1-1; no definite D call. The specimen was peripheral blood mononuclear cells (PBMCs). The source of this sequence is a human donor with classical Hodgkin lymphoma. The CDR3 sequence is CASSIAILNTEAFF. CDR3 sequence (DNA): TGTGCCAGTAGTATAGCCATATTGAACACTGAAGCTTTCTTT. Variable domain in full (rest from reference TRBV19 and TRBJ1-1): DGGITQSPKYLFRKEGQNVTLSCEQNLNHDAMYWYRQDPGQGLRLIYYSQIVNDFQKGDIAEGYSVSREKKESFPLTVTSAQKNPTAFYLCASSIAILNTEAFFGQGTRLTVV.